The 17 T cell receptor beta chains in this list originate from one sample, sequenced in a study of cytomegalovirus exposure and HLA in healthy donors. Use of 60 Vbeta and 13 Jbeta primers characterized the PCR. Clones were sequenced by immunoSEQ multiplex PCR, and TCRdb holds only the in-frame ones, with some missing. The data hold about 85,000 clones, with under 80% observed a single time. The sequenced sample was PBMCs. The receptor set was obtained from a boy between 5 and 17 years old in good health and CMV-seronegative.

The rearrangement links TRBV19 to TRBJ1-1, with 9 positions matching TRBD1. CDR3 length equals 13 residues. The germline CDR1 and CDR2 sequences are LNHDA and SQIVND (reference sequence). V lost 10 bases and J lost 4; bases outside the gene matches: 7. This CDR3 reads CATHRTGVTEAFF. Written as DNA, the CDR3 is TGTGCCACCCACCGGACAGGGGTCACTGAAGCTTTCTTT.

The CDR3 loop is CASRERVNTEAFF. Written as DNA, the CDR3 is TGTGCCAGTAGGGAGAGGGTGAACACTGAAGCTTTCTTT. The rearrangement uses TRBV19 and TRBJ1-1; no firm D call. CDR3 length: 13 amino acids. In germline, CDR1 is LNHDA, CDR2 SQIVND (reference sequence). Trimming pared 6 bases from V and 0 bases from J, leaving 8 bases between.

The CDR3 sequence: CASSLSGGRNTEAFF. The CDR3 coding sequence is TGTGCCAGCAGTCTCTCGGGGGGGCGGAACACTGAAGCTTTCTTT. The V and J genes are TRBV6-5 and TRBJ1-1; a possible D gene is TRBD1 (6 bases). CDR3 length equals 15 residues. CDR1 and CDR2 from the germline V gene are MNHEY and SVGAGI. The V and J ends lost 5 bases and 1 base respectively, with 14 bases between them.

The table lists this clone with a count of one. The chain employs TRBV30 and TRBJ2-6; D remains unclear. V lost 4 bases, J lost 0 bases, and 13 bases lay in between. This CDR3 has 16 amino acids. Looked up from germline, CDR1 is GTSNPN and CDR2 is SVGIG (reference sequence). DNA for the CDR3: TGTGCCTGGACAGGTGCCCACCTCTCTGGGGCCAACGTCCTGACTTTC. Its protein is CAWTGAHLSGANVLTF.

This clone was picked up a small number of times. This CDR3 reads CASSIGQGNEKLFF. CDR3 DNA sequence: TGTGCCAGTAGTATAGGCCAGGGAAATGAAAAACTGTTTTTT. J is TRBJ1-4 and V is TRBV19, with D tentatively TRBD1 (5 bases). Trimming shortened V by 1 base and J by 5 bases, and 8 bases separated the two germline ends. The CDR3 is made up of 14 amino acids. The germline CDR1 and CDR2 sequences are LNHDA and SQIVND (reference sequence).

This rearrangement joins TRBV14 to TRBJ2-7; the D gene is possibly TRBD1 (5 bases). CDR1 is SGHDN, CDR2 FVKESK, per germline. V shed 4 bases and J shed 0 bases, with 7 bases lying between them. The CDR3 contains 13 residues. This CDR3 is CASSPDISYEQYF. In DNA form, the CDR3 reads TGTGCCAGCAGCCCGGACATCTCCTACGAGCAGTACTTC.

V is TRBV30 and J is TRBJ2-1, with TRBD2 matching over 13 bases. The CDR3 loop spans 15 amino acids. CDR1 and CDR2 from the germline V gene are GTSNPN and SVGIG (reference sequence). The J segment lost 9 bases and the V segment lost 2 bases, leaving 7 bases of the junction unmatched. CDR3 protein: CAWSKTSGRSSEQFF. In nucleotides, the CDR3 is TGTGCCTGGAGTAAGACTAGCGGGAGGAGCAGTGAGCAGTTCTTC.

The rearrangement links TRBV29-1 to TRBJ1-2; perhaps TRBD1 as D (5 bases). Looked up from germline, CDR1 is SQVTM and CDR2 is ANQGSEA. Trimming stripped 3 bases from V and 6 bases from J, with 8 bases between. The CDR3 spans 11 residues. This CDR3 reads CSVDTGDGYTF. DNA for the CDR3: TGCAGCGTTGATACGGGGGATGGCTACACCTTC. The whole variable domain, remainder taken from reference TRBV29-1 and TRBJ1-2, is SAVISQKPSRDICQRGTSLTIQCQVDSQVTMMFWYRQQPGQSLTLIATANQGSEATYESGFVIDKFPISRPNLTFSTLTVSNMSPEDSSIYLCSVDTGDGYTFGSGTRLTVV.

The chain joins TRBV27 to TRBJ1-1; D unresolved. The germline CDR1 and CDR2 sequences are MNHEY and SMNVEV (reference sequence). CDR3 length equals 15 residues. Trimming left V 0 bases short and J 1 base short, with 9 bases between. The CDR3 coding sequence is TGTGCCAGCAGTTTATCGGGGAGTGCGAACACTGAAGCTTTCTTT. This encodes CASSLSGSANTEAFF.

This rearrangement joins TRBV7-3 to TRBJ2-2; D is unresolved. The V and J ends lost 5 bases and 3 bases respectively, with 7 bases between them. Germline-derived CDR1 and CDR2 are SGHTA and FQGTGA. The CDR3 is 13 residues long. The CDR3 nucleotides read TGTGCCAGCAGCCCCGGTCACACCGGGGAGCTGTTTTTT. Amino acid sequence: CASSPGHTGELFF.

This chain's CDR3 is CASSQGTGAGNTIYF. CDR3 DNA sequence: TGCGCCAGCAGCCAAGGAACAGGGGCAGGAAACACCATATATTTT. The chain joins TRBV4-1 to TRBJ1-3; 7 positions match TRBD1. The CDR3 consists of 15 residues. With V trimmed by 1 base and J by 4 bases, 4 bases remained unmatched. Germline-derived CDR1 and CDR2 are MGHRA and YSYEKL.

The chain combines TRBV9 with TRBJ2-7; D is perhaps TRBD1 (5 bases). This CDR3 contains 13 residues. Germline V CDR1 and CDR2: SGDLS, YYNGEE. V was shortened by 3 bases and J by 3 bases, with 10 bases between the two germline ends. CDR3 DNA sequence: TGTGCCAGCAGCGAGGACACATACTACGAGCAGTACTTC. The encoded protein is CASSEDTYYEQYF.

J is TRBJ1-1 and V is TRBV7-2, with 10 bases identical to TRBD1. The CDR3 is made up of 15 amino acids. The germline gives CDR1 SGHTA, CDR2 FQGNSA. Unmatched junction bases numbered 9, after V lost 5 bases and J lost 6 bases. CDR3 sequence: CASSATGQGIAEAFF. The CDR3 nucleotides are TGTGCCAGCAGCGCGACGGGACAGGGGATCGCTGAAGCTTTCTTT. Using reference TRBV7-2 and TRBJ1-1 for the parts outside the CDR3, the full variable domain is GAGVSQSPSNKVTEKGKDVELRCDPISGHTALYWYRQSLGQGLEFLIYFQGNSAPDKSGLPSDRFSAERTGGSVSTLTIQRTQQEDSAVYLCASSATGQGIAEAFFGQGTRLTVV.

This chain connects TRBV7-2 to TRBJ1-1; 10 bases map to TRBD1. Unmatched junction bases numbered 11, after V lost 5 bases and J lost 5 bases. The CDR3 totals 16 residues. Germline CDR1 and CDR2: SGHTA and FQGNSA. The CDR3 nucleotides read TGTGCCAGCAGCCCCCAAGCGCCGGACAGGGGGACTGAAGCTTTCTTT. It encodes CASSPQAPDRGTEAFF.

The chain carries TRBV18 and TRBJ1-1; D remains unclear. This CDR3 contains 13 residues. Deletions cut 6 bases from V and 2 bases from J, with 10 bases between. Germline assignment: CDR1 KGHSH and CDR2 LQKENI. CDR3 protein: CASSTGRNTEAFF. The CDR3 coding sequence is TGTGCCAGCTCGACCGGGAGAAACACTGAAGCTTTCTTT.

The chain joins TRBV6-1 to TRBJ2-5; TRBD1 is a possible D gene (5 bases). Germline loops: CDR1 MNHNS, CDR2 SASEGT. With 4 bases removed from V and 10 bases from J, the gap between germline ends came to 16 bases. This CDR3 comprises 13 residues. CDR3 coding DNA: TGTGCCAGCAGTGTGGGGCGGATGTGGGACCAGTACTTC. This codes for CASSVGRMWDQYF.

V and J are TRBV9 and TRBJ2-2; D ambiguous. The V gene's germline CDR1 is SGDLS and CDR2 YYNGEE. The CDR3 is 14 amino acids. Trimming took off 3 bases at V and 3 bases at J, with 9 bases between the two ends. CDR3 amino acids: CASSGSADTGELFF. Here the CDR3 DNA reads TGTGCCAGCAGCGGTAGTGCGGACACCGGGGAGCTGTTTTTT.